These 6 T cell receptor beta chains share one sample of origin, sequenced in a study of CD8+ T cells in alopecia areata. Cutaneous lymph nodes were pooled and cells sorted by CD4, CD8alpha, NKG2D, NKG2ACE and more. In each case, RNA was isolated and then reverse transcribed into cDNA as the sequencing template. Sequencing was performed with immunoSEQ multiplex PCR; in TCRdb, only in-frame clones are kept and a portion is missing. This repertoire holds 290,000 or so clones, and none appear only once. What was sequenced was CD4+ T cells sorted from a lymph node. Every receptor here comes from a C3H/HeJ mouse with alopecia areata. The strain's MHC: H2-k.

This clone was counted only a few times. Mouse names are used for the genes. The read terminates 4 residues ahead of where the CDR3 ends, so the germline J gene completes it. The V call is TRBV4, the J call TRBJ2-1, with 8 nucleotides matching TRBD1. The J segment lost 1 base and the V segment lost 4 bases, leaving 0 bases of the junction unmatched. Germline V lookup: CDR1 LGHDT, CDR2 YNNKQL (reference sequence). The CDR3 runs to 14 residues. CDR3 DNA (partial): TGTGCCAGCAGCTGGACAGGGAACTATGCT. Translated: CASSWTGNYA. The complete CDR3 sequence is CASSWTGNYAEQFF.

This clone was seen only a few times. Gene labels here are mouse ones. From the germline J gene comes the end of the CDR3, since the read stops 4 residues before it. The J gene is TRBJ2-5, the V gene TRBV19; 9 bases align to TRBD2. Germline values: CDR1 FNHDT, CDR2 SITEND (reference sequence). The CDR3 sequence is 15 residues long. The CDR3 loop is CASSRGLGGADTQYF. CDR3 DNA, as far as it was read: TGTGCCAGCAGTAGAGGGCTGGGGGGGGCAGAC.

A remark on this clone: Gene names are the mouse ones. Read sequence stops 4 residues before the CDR3 end, and the germline J gene provides the missing end. This rearrangement joins TRBV19 to TRBJ1-2; D gene unclear. The V end was cut by 1 base, the J end by 0 bases, with 7 bases between. Germline V gene sequence: CDR1 FNHDT, CDR2 SITEND (reference sequence). There are 14 residues in the CDR3. CDR3 protein: CASSILGSNSDYTF. The CDR3 DNA, read in part, is TGTGCCAGCAGTATACTGGGTTCAAACTCC.

On this clone: Mouse gene names and germline throughout. The sequence runs out 4 residues before the end of the CDR3; the remainder is reconstructed from the germline J gene. The chain combines TRBV19 with TRBJ2-4; TRBD2 matches 8 bases. The CDR3 consists of 13 residues. Germline trimming cut 5 bases from V and 2 bases from J; bases unmatched to any gene: 1. Germline V gives CDR1 FNHDT, CDR2 SITEND (reference sequence). CDR3 sequence reads: CASRLGVQNTLYF. Partial CDR3 DNA: TGTGCCAGCAGACTGGGGGTTCAAAAC.

This clone was seen a few times. The genes and germline here are from mouse. The CDR3 goes on 4 residues after the read ends, and that part is filled in from the germline J gene. The chain is built from TRBV13-2 and TRBJ1-2; the D gene is possibly TRBD1 (6 bases). There are 15 residues in the CDR3. V lost 0 bases to trimming and J lost 3 bases, with 12 bases between them. Per the germline V gene, CDR1 is NNHNN and CDR2 is SYGAGS (reference sequence). The CDR3: CASGDAGGTDSDYTF. The sequenced part of the CDR3 DNA is TGTGCCAGCGGTGATGCGGGGGGCACCGACTCC.

With regard to this clone: Mouse germline and gene names are used. The CDR3 is cut off 4 residues early in the read; its end comes from the germline J gene. The chain couples TRBV19 to TRBJ2-7, with 9 bases matching TRBD2. Looked up from germline, CDR1 is FNHDT and CDR2 is SITEND (reference sequence). The junction had 6 bases not matched to a gene; V was cut back by 5 bases and J by 0 bases. CDR3 length: 15 amino acids. The CDR3: CASRTGGKSSYEQYF. The covered CDR3 bases are TGTGCCAGCAGAACTGGGGGGAAGAGCTCCTAT.